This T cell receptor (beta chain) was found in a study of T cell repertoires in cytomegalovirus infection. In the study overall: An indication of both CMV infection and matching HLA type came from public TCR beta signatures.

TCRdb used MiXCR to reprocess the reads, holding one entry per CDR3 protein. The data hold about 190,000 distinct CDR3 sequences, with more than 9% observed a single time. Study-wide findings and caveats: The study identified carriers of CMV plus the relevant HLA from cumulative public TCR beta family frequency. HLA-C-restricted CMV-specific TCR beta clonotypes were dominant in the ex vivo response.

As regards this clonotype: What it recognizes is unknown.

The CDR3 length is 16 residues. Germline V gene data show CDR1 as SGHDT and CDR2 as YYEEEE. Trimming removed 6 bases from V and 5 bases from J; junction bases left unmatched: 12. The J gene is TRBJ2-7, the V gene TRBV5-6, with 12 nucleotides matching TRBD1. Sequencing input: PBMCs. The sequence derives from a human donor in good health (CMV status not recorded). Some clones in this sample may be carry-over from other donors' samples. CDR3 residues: CASNLMGTGGIDEQYF. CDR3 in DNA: TGTGCCAGCAACCTGATGGGGACAGGGGGCATCGACGAGCAGTACTTC.